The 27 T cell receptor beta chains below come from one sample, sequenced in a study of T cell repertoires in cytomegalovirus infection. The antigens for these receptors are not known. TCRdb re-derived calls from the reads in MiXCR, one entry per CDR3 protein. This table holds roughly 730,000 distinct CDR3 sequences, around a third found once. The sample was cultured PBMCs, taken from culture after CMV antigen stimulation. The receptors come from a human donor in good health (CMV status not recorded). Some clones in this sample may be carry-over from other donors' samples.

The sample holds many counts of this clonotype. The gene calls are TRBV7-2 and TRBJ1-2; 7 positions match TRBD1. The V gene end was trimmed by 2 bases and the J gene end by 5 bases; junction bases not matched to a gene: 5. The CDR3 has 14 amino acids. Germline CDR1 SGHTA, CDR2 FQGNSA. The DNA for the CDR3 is TGTGCCAGCAGCTTACAGGGGGTCTTATATGGCTACACCTTC. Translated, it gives CASSLQGVLYGYTF.

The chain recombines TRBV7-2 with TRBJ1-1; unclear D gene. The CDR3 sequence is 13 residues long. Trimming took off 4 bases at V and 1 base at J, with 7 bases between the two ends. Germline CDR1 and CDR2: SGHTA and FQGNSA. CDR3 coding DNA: TGTGCCAGCAGCTATTACGGGAACACTGAAGCTTTCTTT. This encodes CASSYYGNTEAFF.

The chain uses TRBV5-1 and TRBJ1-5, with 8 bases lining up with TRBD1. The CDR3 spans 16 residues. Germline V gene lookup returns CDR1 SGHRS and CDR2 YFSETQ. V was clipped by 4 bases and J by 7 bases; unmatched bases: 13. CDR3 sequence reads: CASSPGTGGFWQPQHF. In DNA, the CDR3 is TGCGCCAGCAGCCCGGGGACAGGCGGCTTCTGGCAGCCCCAGCATTTT.

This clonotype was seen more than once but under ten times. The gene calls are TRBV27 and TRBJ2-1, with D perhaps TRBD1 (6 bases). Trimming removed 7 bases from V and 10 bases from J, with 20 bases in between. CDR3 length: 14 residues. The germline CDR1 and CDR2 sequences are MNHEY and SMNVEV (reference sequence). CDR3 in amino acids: CASTLRTGRGEQFF. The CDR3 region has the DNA TGTGCCAGCACCCTCCGCACAGGGCGAGGGGAGCAGTTCTTC.

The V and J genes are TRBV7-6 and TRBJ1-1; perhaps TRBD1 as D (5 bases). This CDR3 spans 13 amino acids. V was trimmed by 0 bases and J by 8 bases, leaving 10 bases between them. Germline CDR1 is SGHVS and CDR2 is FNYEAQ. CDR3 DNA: TGTGCCAGCAGCTTAGCAGGGGTAGAGGAAGCTTTCTTT. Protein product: CASSLAGVEEAFF.

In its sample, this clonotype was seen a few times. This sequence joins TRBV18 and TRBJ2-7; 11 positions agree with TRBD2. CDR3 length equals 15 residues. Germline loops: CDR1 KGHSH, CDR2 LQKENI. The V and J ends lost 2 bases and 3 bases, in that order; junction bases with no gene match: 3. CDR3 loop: CASSPTTSGVYEQYF. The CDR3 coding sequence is TGTGCCAGCTCACCAACGACTAGCGGGGTCTACGAGCAGTACTTC.

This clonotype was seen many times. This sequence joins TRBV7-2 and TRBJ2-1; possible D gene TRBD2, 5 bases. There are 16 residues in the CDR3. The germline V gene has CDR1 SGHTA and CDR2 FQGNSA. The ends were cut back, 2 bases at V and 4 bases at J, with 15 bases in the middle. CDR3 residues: CASSLRGSGSYNEQFF. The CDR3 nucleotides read TGTGCCAGCAGCTTACGGGGAAGCGGCTCGTACAATGAGCAGTTCTTC.

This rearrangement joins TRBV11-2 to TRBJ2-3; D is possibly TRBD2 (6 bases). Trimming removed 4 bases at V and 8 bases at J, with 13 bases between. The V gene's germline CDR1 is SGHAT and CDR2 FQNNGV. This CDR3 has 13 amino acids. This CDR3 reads CASSSYARGTQYF. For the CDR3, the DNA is TGTGCCAGCAGCTCCTACGCGCGGGGTACGCAGTATTTT.

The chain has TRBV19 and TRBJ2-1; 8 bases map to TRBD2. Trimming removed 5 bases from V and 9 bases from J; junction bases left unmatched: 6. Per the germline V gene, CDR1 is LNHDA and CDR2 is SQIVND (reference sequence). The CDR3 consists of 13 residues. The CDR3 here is CASSAWAGGEQFF. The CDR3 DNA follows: TGTGCCAGTAGTGCCTGGGCGGGGGGTGAGCAGTTCTTC.

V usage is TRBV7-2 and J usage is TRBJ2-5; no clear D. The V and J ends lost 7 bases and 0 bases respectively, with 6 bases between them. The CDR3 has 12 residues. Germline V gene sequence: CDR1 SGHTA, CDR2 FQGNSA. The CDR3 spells CASTQDQETQYF. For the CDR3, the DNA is TGTGCCAGCACGCAGGACCAAGAGACCCAGTACTTC.

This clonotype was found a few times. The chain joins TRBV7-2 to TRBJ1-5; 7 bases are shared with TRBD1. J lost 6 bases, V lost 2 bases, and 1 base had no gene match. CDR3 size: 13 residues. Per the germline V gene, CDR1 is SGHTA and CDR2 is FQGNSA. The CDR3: CASSLTGVQPQHF. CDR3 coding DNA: TGTGCCAGCAGCTTAACAGGGGTTCAGCCCCAGCATTTT.

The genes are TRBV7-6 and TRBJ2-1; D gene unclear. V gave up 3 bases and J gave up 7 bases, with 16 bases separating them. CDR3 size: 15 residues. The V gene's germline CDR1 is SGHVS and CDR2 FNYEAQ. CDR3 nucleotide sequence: TGTGCCAGCAGCTTGGGCTCACGGGCAAGGAATGAGCAGTTCTTC. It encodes CASSLGSRARNEQFF. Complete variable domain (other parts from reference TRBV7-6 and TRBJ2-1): GAGVSQSPRYKVTKRGQDVALRCDPISGHVSLYWYRQALGQGPEFLTYFNYEAQQDKSGLPNDRFSAERPEGSISTLTIQRTEQRDSAMYRCASSLGSRARNEQFFGPGTRLTVL.

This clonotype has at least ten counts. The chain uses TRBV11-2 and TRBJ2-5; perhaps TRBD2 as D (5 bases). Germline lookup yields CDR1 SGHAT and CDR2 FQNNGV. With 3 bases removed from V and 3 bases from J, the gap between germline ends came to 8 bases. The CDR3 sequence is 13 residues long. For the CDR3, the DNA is TGTGCCAGCAGCTTTGAAGCGGAAGAGACCCAGTACTTC. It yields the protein CASSFEAEETQYF.

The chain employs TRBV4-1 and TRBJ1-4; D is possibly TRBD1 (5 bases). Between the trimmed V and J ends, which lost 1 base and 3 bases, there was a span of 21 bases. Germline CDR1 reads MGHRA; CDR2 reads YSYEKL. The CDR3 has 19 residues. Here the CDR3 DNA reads TGCGCCAGCAGCCAAGTCCCCGCAGGGTTGATCCCCTCTAATGAAAAACTGTTTTTT. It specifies CASSQVPAGLIPSNEKLFF.

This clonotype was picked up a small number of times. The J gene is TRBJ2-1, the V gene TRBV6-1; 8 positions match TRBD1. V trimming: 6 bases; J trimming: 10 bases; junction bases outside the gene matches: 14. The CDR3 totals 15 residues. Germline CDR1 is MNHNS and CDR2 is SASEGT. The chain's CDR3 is CASSDTLDRAEEQFF. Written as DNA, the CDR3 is TGTGCCAGCAGCGACACTCTGGACAGGGCCGAGGAGCAGTTCTTC.

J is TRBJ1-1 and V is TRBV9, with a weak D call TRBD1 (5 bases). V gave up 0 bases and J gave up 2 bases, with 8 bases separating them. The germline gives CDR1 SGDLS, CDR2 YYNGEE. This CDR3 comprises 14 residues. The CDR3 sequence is CASSVGGQNTEAFF. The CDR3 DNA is TGTGCCAGCAGCGTAGGGGGCCAAAACACTGAAGCTTTCTTT.

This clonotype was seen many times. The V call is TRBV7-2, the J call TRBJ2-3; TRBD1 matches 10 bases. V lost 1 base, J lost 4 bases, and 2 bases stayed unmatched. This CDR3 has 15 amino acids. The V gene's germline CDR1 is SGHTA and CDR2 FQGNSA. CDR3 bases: TGTGCCAGCAGCTTAGGACAGGGGGCTTCAGATACGCAGTATTTT. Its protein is CASSLGQGASDTQYF.

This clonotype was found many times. This CDR3 reads CASSSSGRNTGELFF. As DNA, the CDR3 is TGTGCCAGCAGCTCTAGCGGTCGGAACACCGGGGAGCTGTTTTTT. This chain joins TRBV7-2 and TRBJ2-2, with 7 bases that match TRBD2. Trimming cost V 4 bases and J 1 base; bases outside gene matches: 3. CDR1 is SGHTA, CDR2 FQGNSA, per germline. CDR3 length: 15 amino acids.

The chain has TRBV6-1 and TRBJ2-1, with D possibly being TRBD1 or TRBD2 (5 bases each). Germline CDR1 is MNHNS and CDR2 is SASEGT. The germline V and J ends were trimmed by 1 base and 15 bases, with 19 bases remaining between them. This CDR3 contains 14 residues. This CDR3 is CASSEDGRTTRGFF. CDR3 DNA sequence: TGTGCCAGCAGTGAAGACGGCAGGACAACCCGGGGGTTCTTC.

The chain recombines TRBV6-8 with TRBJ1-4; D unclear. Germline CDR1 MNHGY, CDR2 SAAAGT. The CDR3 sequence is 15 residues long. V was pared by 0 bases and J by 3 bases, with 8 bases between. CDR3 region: CASSYSDRPNEKLFF. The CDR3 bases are TGTGCCAGCAGTTACTCTGACCGCCCTAATGAAAAACTGTTTTTT.

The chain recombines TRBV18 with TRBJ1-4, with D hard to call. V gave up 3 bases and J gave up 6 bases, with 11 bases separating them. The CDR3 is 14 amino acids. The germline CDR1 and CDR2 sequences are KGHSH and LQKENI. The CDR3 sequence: CASSPGPADEKLFF. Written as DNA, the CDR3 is TGTGCCAGCTCACCGGGTCCGGCGGATGAAAAACTGTTTTTT.

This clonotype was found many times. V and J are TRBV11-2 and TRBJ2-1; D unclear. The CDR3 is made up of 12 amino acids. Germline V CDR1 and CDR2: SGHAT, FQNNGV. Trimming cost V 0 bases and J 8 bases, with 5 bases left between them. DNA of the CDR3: TGTGCCAGCAGCTTAGATGGTCATGAGCAGTTCTTC. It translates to CASSLDGHEQFF.

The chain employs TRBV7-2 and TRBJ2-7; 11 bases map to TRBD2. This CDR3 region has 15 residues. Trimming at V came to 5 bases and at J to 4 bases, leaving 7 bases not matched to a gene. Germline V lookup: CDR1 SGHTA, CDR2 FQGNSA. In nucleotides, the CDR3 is TGTGCCAGCAGCGAGGGGACTAGCGGACTTTACGAGCAGTACTTC. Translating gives CASSEGTSGLYEQYF.

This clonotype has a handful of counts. CDR3 DNA: TGTGCCAGCAGCTGGGTGGGACGGACCACGACCCAGTACTTC. It encodes CASSWVGRTTTQYF. This chain connects TRBV11-2 to TRBJ2-5; D assignment may be TRBD1 or TRBD2 (5 bases each). Germline V gene lookup returns CDR1 SGHAT and CDR2 FQNNGV. The CDR3 sequence is 14 residues long. V gave up 4 bases and J gave up 7 bases, with 16 bases separating them.

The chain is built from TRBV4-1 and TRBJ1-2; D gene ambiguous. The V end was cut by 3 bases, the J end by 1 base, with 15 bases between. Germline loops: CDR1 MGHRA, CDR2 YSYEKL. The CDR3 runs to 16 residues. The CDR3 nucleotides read TGCGCCAGCAGCCATCTTGTTGGACGGAATAACTATGGCTACACCTTC. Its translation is CASSHLVGRNNYGYTF.

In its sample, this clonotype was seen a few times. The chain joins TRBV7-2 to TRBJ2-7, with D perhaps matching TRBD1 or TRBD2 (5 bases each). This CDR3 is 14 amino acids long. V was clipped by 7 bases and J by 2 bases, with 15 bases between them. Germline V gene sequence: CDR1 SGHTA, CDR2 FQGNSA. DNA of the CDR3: TGTGCCAGCACCCCCACTGGGGGTCCCTACGAGCAGTACTTC. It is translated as CASTPTGGPYEQYF. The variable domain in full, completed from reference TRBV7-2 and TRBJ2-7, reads GAGVSQSPSNKVTEKGKDVELRCDPISGHTALYWYRQSLGQGLEFLIYFQGNSAPDKSGLPSDRFSAERTGGSVSTLTIQRTQQEDSAVYLCASTPTGGPYEQYFGPGTRLTVT.

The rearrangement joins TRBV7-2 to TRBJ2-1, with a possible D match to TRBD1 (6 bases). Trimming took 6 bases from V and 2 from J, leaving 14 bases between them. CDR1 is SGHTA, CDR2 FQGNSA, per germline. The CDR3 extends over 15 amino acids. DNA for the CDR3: TGTGCCAGCAGTTACAGGTGGGGGCCCTACAATGAGCAGTTCTTC. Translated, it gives CASSYRWGPYNEQFF.